This entry is about one T cell receptor (beta chain). Making TCR beta cDNA involved around 500 ng total RNA and a constant-region primer. Each TCR beta library was derived from three nested multiplex PCR rounds that employed slightly modified ARM-PCR. Two initial PCR rounds of approximately 10 cycles each paired TRBV1-TRBV30 forward primers with a C-beta reverse primer. TCRdb reprocessed the multiplex PCR reads via MiXCR and lists one record per CDR3 protein. The sample consists of over 250,000 distinct CDR3 sequences, around three fifths of them appearing once. The data belong to a study of tumor-infiltrating lymphocytes in primary liver carcinoma. Looking at the study overall: Patients' primary liver carcinoma was surgically resected.

V was pared by 2 bases and J by 2 bases, with 13 bases between. The CDR3 totals 16 residues. Per the germline V gene, CDR1 is SEHNR and CDR2 is FQNEAQ (reference sequence). Germline DNA was extracted too, while blood RNA derived from unsorted whole blood. Infection with HBV was chronic in patients; they were treatment-naive. The chain links TRBV7-9 to TRBJ1-5; D possibly corresponds to TRBD1 (5 bases). Sequencing input: peripheral blood. The sequence came from a woman in her 30s with primary liver carcinoma and hepatitis B virus infection. CDR3: CASSLIRGDGNQPQHF. CDR3 coding DNA: TGTGCCAGCAGCTTAATTCGGGGGGACGGCAATCAGCCCCAGCATTTT.